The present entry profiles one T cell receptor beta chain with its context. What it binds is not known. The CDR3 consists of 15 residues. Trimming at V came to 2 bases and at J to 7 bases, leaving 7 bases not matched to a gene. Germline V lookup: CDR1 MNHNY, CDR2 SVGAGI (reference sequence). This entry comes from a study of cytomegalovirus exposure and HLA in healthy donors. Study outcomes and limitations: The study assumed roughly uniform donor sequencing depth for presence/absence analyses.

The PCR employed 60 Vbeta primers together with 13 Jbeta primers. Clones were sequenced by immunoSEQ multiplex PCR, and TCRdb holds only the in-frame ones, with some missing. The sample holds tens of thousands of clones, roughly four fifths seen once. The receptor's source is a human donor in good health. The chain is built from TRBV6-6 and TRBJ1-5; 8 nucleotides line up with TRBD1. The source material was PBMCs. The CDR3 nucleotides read TGTGCCAGCAGTTACCAGGACAGGGTGAACCAGCCCCAGCATTTT. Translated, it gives CASSYQDRVNQPQHF.